Following are 25 T cell receptor beta chains from one sample sequenced in a study of Tregs in tolerant kidney transplant recipients. TCRdb keeps only in-frame clones here, not all; method: immunoSEQ multiplex PCR. The table has tens of thousands of clones, roughly 92% seen once. Sequencing was done on a sample of CD8+ T cells from blood. Source of these receptors: a human donor in good health.

The genes are TRBV9 and TRBJ2-3; 13 nucleotides line up with TRBD2. The V and J ends lost 3 bases and 5 bases, in that order; junction bases with no gene match: 0. The CDR3 is 14 amino acids. CDR1 is SGDLS, CDR2 YYNGEE, per germline. CDR3 DNA sequence: TGTGCCAGCAGCGGGACTAGCGGGGGAGATACGCAGTATTTT. Translating gives CASSGTSGGDTQYF. Supplemented by reference TRBV9 and TRBJ2-3, the full variable domain reads DSGVTQTPKHLITATGQRVTLRCSPRSGDLSVYWYQQSLDQGLQFLIQYYNGEERAKGNILERFSAQQFPDLHSELNLSSLELGDSALYFCASSGTSGGDTQYFGPGTRLTVL.

A single count supports this clone. The chain uses TRBV7-6 and TRBJ2-7; tentatively, D is TRBD2 (5 bases). From germline, CDR1 is SGHVS and CDR2 FNYEAQ. CDR3 size: 14 residues. Deletions cut 1 base from V and 2 bases from J, with 9 bases between. The CDR3 here is CASSLGDGTYEQYF. CDR3 nucleotides: TGTGCCAGCAGCTTAGGAGACGGGACCTACGAGCAGTACTTC.

The chain is built from TRBV21-1 and TRBJ1-3. TRBV21-1 is noted as a pseudogene. CDR3 length: 16 amino acids. CDR3 residues: CASSKVTALTGNTIYF. CDR3 nucleotides: TGTGCCAGCAGCAAAGTTACAGCGTTGACGGGAAACACCATATATTTT.

CDR3 coding DNA: TGTGCCAGCAGCTTGGAAGGCCCCGGGGAGCTGTTTTTT. This gives the protein CASSLEGPGELFF. The chain recombines TRBV5-6 with TRBJ2-2, with no clear D. The germline gives CDR1 SGHDT, CDR2 YYEEEE. Trimming left V 0 bases short and J 6 bases short, with 6 bases between. The CDR3 has 13 amino acids.

The chain links TRBV6-6 to TRBJ1-5, with TRBD1 identical over 7 bases. V was pared by 4 bases and J by 3 bases, with 3 bases of the junction left unmatched. There are 14 residues in the CDR3. Germline CDR1 and CDR2: MNHNY and SVGAGI (reference sequence). The CDR3 bases are TGTGCCAGCAGTTCAGGGGGGCCCAATCAGCCCCAGCATTTT. This sequence encodes CASSSGGPNQPQHF.

V gene TRBV4-2 combines with J gene TRBJ2-7, with 9 bases fitting TRBD1. The CDR3 totals 15 residues. V gave up 4 bases and J gave up 5 bases; unmatched junction bases: 9. Germline V gene lookup returns CDR1 LGHNA and CDR2 YNFKEQ. The CDR3 DNA is TGTGCCAGCAGCCTCTTACAGGGGGCTCTCCACGAGCAGTACTTC. Translation gives CASSLLQGALHEQYF.

The chain is built from TRBV19 and TRBJ2-3; no clear D. This CDR3 is 15 amino acids long. The V and J ends lost 3 bases and 0 bases respectively, with 10 bases between them. Germline loops: CDR1 LNHDA, CDR2 SQIVND (reference sequence). The CDR3 here is CASSMDTSSTDTQYF. CDR3 DNA: TGTGCCAGTAGTATGGATACTTCAAGCACAGATACGCAGTATTTT.

V usage is TRBV15 and J usage is TRBJ1-1, with D uncertain. The germline gives CDR1 LNHNV, CDR2 YYDKDF (reference sequence). The CDR3 totals 15 residues. V lost 0 bases to trimming and J lost 5 bases, with 13 bases between them. The CDR3 protein is CATSRDQEGGTEAFF. The CDR3 coding sequence is TGTGCCACCAGCAGAGATCAGGAGGGAGGGACTGAAGCTTTCTTT.

J is TRBJ2-5 and V is TRBV27; D could derive from TRBD1 or TRBD2 (5 bases each). The germline V gene encodes CDR1 MNHEY and CDR2 SMNVEV (reference sequence). The CDR3 spans 12 residues. Trimming cost V 8 bases and J 5 bases, with 12 bases left between them. This CDR3 reads CASGPWGETQYF. The CDR3 DNA sequence: TGTGCCAGCGGTCCCTGGGGGGAGACCCAGTACTTC.

The chain employs TRBV5-1 and TRBJ2-7, with 10 bases fitting TRBD2. The CDR3 sequence is 13 residues long. Germline V lookup: CDR1 SGHRS, CDR2 YFSETQ. With V trimmed by 1 base and J by 6 bases, 1 base remained unmatched. CDR3 nucleotides: TGCGCCAGCAGCTTGACTAGCGGGGCCGAGCAGTACTTC. Protein product: CASSLTSGAEQYF.

J is TRBJ1-5 and V is TRBV7-2; no definite D call. Germline CDR1 and CDR2: SGHTA and FQGNSA. The CDR3 has 17 amino acids. Trimming shortened V by 5 bases and J by 3 bases, and 20 bases separated the two germline ends. CDR3 nucleotide sequence: TGTGCCAGCAGCATCGGCCTCGGCAGGCGAAACAATCAGCCCCAGCATTTT. This codes for CASSIGLGRRNNQPQHF.

Only one count was recorded for this clone. Its ends do not fully match the called genes, so a read error is possible. Other DNA sequences in the sample encode the same CDR3. The chain employs TRBV7-6 and TRBJ2-2, with 9 bases that match TRBD2. The CDR3 consists of 16 residues. Germline lookup yields CDR1 SGHVS and CDR2 FNYEAQ. CDR3 nucleotide sequence: TGTGCCAGCAGCTTCAGTCCTAGCGGGAACACCGGGGAGCTGTTCTTT. Protein product: CASSFSPSGNTGELFF. The full variable domain, its missing parts supplied by reference TRBV7-6 and TRBJ2-2, is GAGVSQSPRYKVTKRGQDVALRCDPISGHVSLYWYRQALGQGPEFLTYFNYEAQQDKSGLPNDRFSAERPEGSISTLTIQRTEQRDSAMYRCASSFSPSGNTGELFFGEGSRLTVL.

In this sample, this clone turned up once. This chain uses TRBV2 with TRBJ1-3, with D unresolved. Trimming stripped 4 bases from V and 0 bases from J, with 10 bases between. CDR1 is SNHLY and CDR2 is FYNNEI in the germline V gene. The CDR3 has 15 amino acids. The DNA of the CDR3 is TGTGCCAGCAGTGCGGGCACCGACTCTGGAAACACCATATATTTT. This translates into CASSAGTDSGNTIYF.

This chain connects TRBV25-1 to TRBJ1-2, with 9 bases aligning to TRBD1. This CDR3 is 13 amino acids long. V lost 7 bases and J lost 6; bases outside the gene matches: 6. Germline V lookup: CDR1 MGHDK, CDR2 SYGVNS. CDR3 protein: CASTPGTGNGYTF. CDR3 DNA sequence: TGTGCCAGCACACCCGGGACAGGGAATGGCTACACCTTC.

This clone was seen a handful of times. The genes are TRBV19 and TRBJ2-2; 8 nucleotides line up with TRBD1. Germline CDR1 is LNHDA and CDR2 is SQIVND (reference sequence). CDR3 size: 15 residues. The ends lost 3 bases at V and 4 bases at J; junction bases unmatched: 4. The CDR3 reads CASSIGQGSTGELFF. The CDR3 coding sequence is TGTGCCAGTAGTATCGGACAGGGAAGCACCGGGGAGCTGTTTTTT.

The rearrangement links TRBV28 to TRBJ2-7; D is unresolved. Between the trimmed V and J ends, which lost 3 bases and 0 bases, there was a span of 9 bases. The CDR3 runs to 14 residues. Germline CDR1 MDHEN, CDR2 SYDVKM. The CDR3 reads CASSFKSYSYEQYF. The CDR3 bases are TGTGCCAGCAGTTTTAAGTCATACTCCTACGAGCAGTACTTC.

The chain employs TRBV4-2 and TRBJ2-1, with 13 bases identical to TRBD2. V shed 0 bases, J shed 9 bases, and the junction held 5 bases outside the gene matches. This CDR3 comprises 16 residues. CDR1 and CDR2 from the germline V gene are LGHNA and YNFKEQ. The CDR3 nucleotides read TGTGCCAGCAGCCAAGATGAGACTAGCGGGAGGCGTGAGCAGTTCTTC. This codes for CASSQDETSGRREQFF.

The V gene is TRBV6-5, the J gene TRBJ2-6, with no clear D. Germline lookup yields CDR1 MNHEY and CDR2 SVGAGI. With 7 bases removed from V and 0 bases from J, the gap between germline ends came to 4 bases. The CDR3 contains 13 residues. The CDR3 sequence is CASTVSGANVLTF. CDR3 nucleotides: TGTGCCAGCACGGTCTCTGGGGCCAACGTCCTGACTTTC.

The CDR3 nucleotides are TGTGCCAGCAGTAAACCTGACGGCTCTTCGTACTATGGCTACACCTTC. Translation: CASSKPDGSSYYGYTF. The chain combines TRBV7-8 with TRBJ1-2; D is uncertain. Germline lookup yields CDR1 SGHVS and CDR2 FQNEAQ. The CDR3 is made up of 16 amino acids. With 6 bases removed from V and 3 bases from J, the gap between germline ends came to 20 bases.

The genes are TRBV6-1 and TRBJ1-1, with D perhaps TRBD1 (6 bases). Trimming cost V 0 bases and J 7 bases, with 9 bases left between them. The CDR3 is 13 residues long. Germline values: CDR1 MNHNS, CDR2 SASEGT. CDR3 DNA: TGTGCCAGCAGTGAAGCAGTAGGGGGTGAAGCTTTCTTT. As protein: CASSEAVGGEAFF.

This sequence joins TRBV2 and TRBJ2-7; TRBD2 agrees at 9 bases. This CDR3 has 15 amino acids. The trim removed 2 bases at V and 4 bases at J, leaving 6 bases unmatched. The V gene's germline CDR1 is SNHLY and CDR2 FYNNEI. The DNA of the CDR3 is TGTGCCAGCAGTGAAAAGGTAGCGGGGGCTTACGAGCAGTACTTC. Its protein is CASSEKVAGAYEQYF.

This clone was seen just once. The chain employs TRBV7-6 and TRBJ2-2, with a tentative D call TRBD1 (6 bases). The CDR3 is 15 residues long. Trimming left V 4 bases short and J 1 base short, with 10 bases between. CDR1 SGHVS and CDR2 FNYEAQ come from the germline V gene. The CDR3 nucleotides are TGTGCCAGCAGCTATGTACAGGGGAACACCGGGGAGCTGTTTTTT. Protein: CASSYVQGNTGELFF.

This chain uses TRBV20-1 with TRBJ2-3; 8 bases are a match to TRBD2. Germline CDR1 is DFQATT and CDR2 is SNEGSKA (reference sequence). V was pared by 5 bases and J by 15 bases, with 10 bases of the junction left unmatched. This CDR3 is 11 amino acids long. This chain's CDR3 is CSAPKRESHYF. DNA for the CDR3: TGCAGTGCTCCGAAGCGGGAGAGCCACTATTTT.

The V call is TRBV9, the J call TRBJ2-7, with 7 bases matching TRBD1. CDR3 length: 16 amino acids. Germline trimming cut 0 bases from V and 5 bases from J; bases unmatched to any gene: 11. Germline V gene lookup returns CDR1 SGDLS and CDR2 YYNGEE. The CDR3 here is CASSVGRPGGADEQYF. CDR3 in DNA: TGTGCCAGCAGCGTAGGTCGCCCAGGGGGAGCGGACGAGCAGTACTTC.

The J gene is TRBJ1-2, the V gene TRBV4-1; the D gene is possibly TRBD1 (6 bases). This CDR3 is built from 15 residues. CDR1 and CDR2 (germline): MGHRA, YSYEKL. The V and J ends lost 3 bases and 8 bases respectively, with 19 bases between them. The CDR3 here is CASSQSLRGKEGYTF. DNA for the CDR3: TGCGCCAGCAGCCAGTCACTCAGGGGAAAGGAGGGCTACACCTTC.